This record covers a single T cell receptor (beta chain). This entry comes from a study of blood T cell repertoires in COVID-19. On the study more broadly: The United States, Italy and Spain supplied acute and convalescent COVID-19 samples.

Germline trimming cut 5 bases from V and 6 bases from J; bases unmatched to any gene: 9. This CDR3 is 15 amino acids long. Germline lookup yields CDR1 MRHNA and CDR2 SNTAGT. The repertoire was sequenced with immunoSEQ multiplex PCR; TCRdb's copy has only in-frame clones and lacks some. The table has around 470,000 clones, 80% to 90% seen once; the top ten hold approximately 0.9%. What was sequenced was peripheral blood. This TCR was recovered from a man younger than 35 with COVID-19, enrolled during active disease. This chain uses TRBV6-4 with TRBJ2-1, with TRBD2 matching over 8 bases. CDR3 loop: CASSPGTRAGNEQFF. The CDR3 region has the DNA TGTGCCAGCAGTCCCGGGACTAGGGCTGGCAATGAGCAGTTCTTC.